The source of this T cell receptor (beta chain) is a study of shared T cell receptors in the human thymus. Germline values: CDR1 MNHNS, CDR2 SASEGT. V lost 6 bases and J lost 3, with 12 bases in between. The CDR3 is 15 residues long. Profiled with immunoSEQ multiplex PCR; TCRdb holds only in-frame clones, not every one. This sample has 630,000 or so clones; more than 75% occur once, and the top ten carry more than 0.009%. Another study also made use of these data, one on human thymus T cells. This second report adds: Corrective surgery for congenital heart defects was being performed on the healthy Finnish infants who were the donors. Obtained as resections during corrective heart surgery, the thymus tissue was then studied. Biased V and J segment usage appeared in thymus and peripheral blood. Unrelated individuals had highly overlapping thymic repertoires, as reported in related research.

Sequenced sample: thymocytes. This chain connects TRBV6-1 to TRBJ1-6; D call uncertain. The TCR originated in a boy under two years old with a congenital heart defect. The CDR3 sequence is CASREYTGYNSPLHF. The DNA of the CDR3 is TGTGCCAGCAGGGAATACACGGGCTATAATTCACCCCTCCACTTT.